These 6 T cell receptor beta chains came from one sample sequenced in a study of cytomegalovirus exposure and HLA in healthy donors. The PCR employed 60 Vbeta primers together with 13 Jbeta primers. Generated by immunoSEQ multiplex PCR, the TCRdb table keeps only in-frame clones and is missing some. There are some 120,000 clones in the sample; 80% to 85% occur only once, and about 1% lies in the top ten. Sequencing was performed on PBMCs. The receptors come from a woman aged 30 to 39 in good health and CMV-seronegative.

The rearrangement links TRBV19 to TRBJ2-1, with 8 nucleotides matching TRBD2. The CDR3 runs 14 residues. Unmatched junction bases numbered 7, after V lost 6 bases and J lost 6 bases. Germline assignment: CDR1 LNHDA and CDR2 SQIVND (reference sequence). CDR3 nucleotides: TGTGCCAGTAGGGACCTCAGCGGGAGCAATGAGCAGTTCTTC. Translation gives CASRDLSGSNEQFF.

CDR3 in amino acids: CASSSTPRTGSYEQYF. The CDR3 coding sequence is TGTGCCAGTAGTAGTACCCCCCGGACAGGTTCCTACGAGCAGTACTTC. V is TRBV19 and J is TRBJ2-5; TRBD1 agrees at 7 bases. The DNA matches TRBJ2-7 better at its end, which makes the J call doubtful. CDR3 size: 16 residues. Germline CDR1 and CDR2: LNHDA and SQIVND (reference sequence).

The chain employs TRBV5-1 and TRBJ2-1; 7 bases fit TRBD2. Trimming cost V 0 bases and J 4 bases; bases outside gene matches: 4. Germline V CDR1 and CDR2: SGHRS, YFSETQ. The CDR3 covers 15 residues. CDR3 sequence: CASSLVASGYNEQFF. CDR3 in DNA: TGCGCCAGCAGCTTGGTGGCTAGCGGTTACAATGAGCAGTTCTTC.

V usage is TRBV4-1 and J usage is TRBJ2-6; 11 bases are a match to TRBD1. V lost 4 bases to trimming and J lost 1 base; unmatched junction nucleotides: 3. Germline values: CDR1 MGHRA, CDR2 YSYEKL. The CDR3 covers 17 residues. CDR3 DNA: TGCGCCAGCAGCCCTGGACAGGGGGCATCTGGGGCCAACGTCCTGACTTTC. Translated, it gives CASSPGQGASGANVLTF.

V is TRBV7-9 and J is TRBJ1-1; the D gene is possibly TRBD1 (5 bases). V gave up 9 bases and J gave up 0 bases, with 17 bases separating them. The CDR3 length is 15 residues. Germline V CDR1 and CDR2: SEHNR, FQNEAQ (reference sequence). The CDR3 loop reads CARKWRGSMNTEAFF. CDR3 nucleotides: TGTGCCAGGAAGTGGAGGGGTTCGATGAACACTGAAGCTTTCTTT.

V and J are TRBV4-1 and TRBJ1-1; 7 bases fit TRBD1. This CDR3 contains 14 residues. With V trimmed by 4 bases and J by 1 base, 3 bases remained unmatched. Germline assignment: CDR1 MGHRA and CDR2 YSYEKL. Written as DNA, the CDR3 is TGCGCCAGCAGCCTTGGACAGGCGAACACTGAAGCTTTCTTT. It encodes CASSLGQANTEAFF.